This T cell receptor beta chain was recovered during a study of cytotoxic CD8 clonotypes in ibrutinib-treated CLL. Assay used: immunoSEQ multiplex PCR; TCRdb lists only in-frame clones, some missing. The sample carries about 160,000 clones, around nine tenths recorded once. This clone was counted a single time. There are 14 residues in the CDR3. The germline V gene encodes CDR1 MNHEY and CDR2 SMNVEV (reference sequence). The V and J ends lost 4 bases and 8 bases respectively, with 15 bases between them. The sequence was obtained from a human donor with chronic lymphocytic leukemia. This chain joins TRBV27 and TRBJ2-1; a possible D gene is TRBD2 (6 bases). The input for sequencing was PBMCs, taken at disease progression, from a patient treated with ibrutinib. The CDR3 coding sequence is TGTGCCAGCAGTTCAACGGGGCGGAGGGATGAGCAGTTCTTC. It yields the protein CASSSTGRRDEQFF.